These 11 T cell receptor beta chains share one sample of origin, sequenced in a study of cytomegalovirus exposure and HLA in healthy donors. Both 60 Vbeta primers and 13 Jbeta primers went into the PCR. Measured with immunoSEQ multiplex PCR; TCRdb has only the in-frame clones, and not every one. In the table there are 100,000 to 150,000 clones, approximately 78% of which are singletons. Sequences were obtained from PBMCs. These TCRs come from a woman aged 30 to 39 in good health and CMV-seronegative.

The CDR3 DNA sequence: TGTGCCATCAGTGAGGGTCAGGCGAACTATGGCTACACCTTC. As protein: CAISEGQANYGYTF. This rearrangement joins TRBV10-3 to TRBJ1-2; no definite D call. The CDR3 extends over 14 amino acids. Germline CDR1 is ENHRY and CDR2 is SYGVKD. V lost 2 bases and J lost 2, with 9 bases in between.

The V gene is TRBV7-9, the J gene TRBJ1-1; no definite D call. The CDR3 length is 12 residues. Trimming took off 5 bases at V and 11 bases at J, with 15 bases between the two ends. From germline, CDR1 is SEHNR and CDR2 FQNEAQ (reference sequence). This CDR3 is CASSPAARGAFF. In nucleotides, the CDR3 is TGTGCCAGCAGCCCAGCAGCCCGCGGGGCTTTCTTT.

CDR3: CATSGGMGISYNEQFF. In DNA, the CDR3 is TGTGCCACCTCGGGGGGTATGGGGATTAGCTACAATGAGCAGTTCTTC. The chain links TRBV15 to TRBJ2-1, with TRBD2 matching 7 bases. After removal of 8 bases from V and 3 bases from J, the junction contained 13 bases not matched to a gene. CDR3 size: 16 residues. Germline-derived CDR1 and CDR2 are LNHNV and YYDKDF (reference sequence).

This chain connects TRBV15 to TRBJ1-2, with D uncertain. The length of the CDR3 is 14 residues. Germline V gene lookup returns CDR1 LNHNV and CDR2 YYDKDF (reference sequence). V was shortened by 0 bases and J by 4 bases, with 9 bases between the two germline ends. This CDR3 reads CATSRDVASYGYTF. The DNA of the CDR3 is TGTGCCACCAGCAGAGATGTGGCAAGCTATGGCTACACCTTC.

The genes are TRBV10-3 and TRBJ2-4; no definite D call. V was cut by 0 bases and J by 6 bases, with 12 bases left in between. Germline CDR1 ENHRY, CDR2 SYGVKD. This CDR3 is 15 amino acids long. The CDR3: CAISESIAPRNIQYF. CDR3 in DNA: TGTGCCATCAGTGAGTCGATAGCCCCCAGAAACATTCAGTACTTC.

The V call is TRBV7-8, the J call TRBJ2-7, with D maybe TRBD1 (5 bases). The CDR3 is 12 amino acids. CDR1 and CDR2 from the germline V gene are SGHVS and FQNEAQ. The germline V and J ends were trimmed by 1 base and 7 bases, with 8 bases remaining between them. CDR3 DNA: TGTGCCAGCAGCTTAGGGACAATGGAGCAGTACTTC. Its translation is CASSLGTMEQYF.

Turning to this clone: Sequence at one end of the junction differs from germline and may be a read error. At the DNA level, this CDR3 is encoded by other sequences in the same sample as well. The chain combines TRBV9 with TRBJ1-2; D call uncertain. The CDR3 runs to 12 residues. CDR1 SGDLS and CDR2 YYNGEE come from the germline V gene. The CDR3 reads CASSVGSYGYTF. The CDR3 coding sequence is TGCGCCAGCAGCGTAGGCAGCTATGGCTACACCTTC.

The chain has TRBV4-2 and TRBJ2-7; 9 nucleotides agree with TRBD1. The CDR3 extends over 14 amino acids. Germline V gives CDR1 LGHNA, CDR2 YNFKEQ. V dropped 6 bases and J dropped 6; count of bases not matched to a gene: 9. The CDR3 nucleotides read TGTGCCAGCAGAGGACAGGGGATTTCGGGCGAGCAGTACTTC. Translation: CASRGQGISGEQYF.

The chain uses TRBV9 and TRBJ2-3, with 15 nucleotides matching TRBD2. The germline CDR1 and CDR2 sequences are SGDLS and YYNGEE. The J segment lost 1 base and the V segment lost 2 bases, leaving 8 bases of the junction unmatched. The CDR3 has 19 amino acids. DNA of the CDR3: TGTGCCAGCAGCGTGGTTGGACTAGCGGGAGGGCGAGGCACAGATACGCAGTATTTT. This codes for CASSVVGLAGGRGTDTQYF.

V is TRBV5-1 and J is TRBJ1-2, with 9 bases aligning to TRBD1. Looked up from germline, CDR1 is SGHRS and CDR2 is YFSETQ. Trimming removed 0 bases from V and 0 bases from J; junction bases left unmatched: 6. The CDR3 totals 17 residues. This CDR3 reads CASSLAGTGTSNYGYTF. The CDR3 DNA reads TGCGCCAGCAGCTTGGCCGGGACAGGGACCTCTAACTATGGCTACACCTTC.

This rearrangement joins TRBV11-2 to TRBJ2-6; 10 nucleotides match TRBD1. The CDR3 runs to 18 residues. Per the germline V gene, CDR1 is SGHAT and CDR2 is FQNNGV. Trimming at V came to 5 bases and at J to 3 bases, leaving 10 bases not matched to a gene. DNA of the CDR3: TGTGCCAGCAGCCCTCGTCCCGGGACAGGGGTTGGGGCCAACGTCCTGACTTTC. Amino acids: CASSPRPGTGVGANVLTF.